Presented here are 14 T cell receptor beta chains from one specimen sequenced in a study of cytotoxic CD8 clonotypes in ibrutinib-treated CLL. The method was immunoSEQ multiplex PCR; TCRdb's version includes in-frame clones alone and lacks a portion of them. The top ten hold about 4.9% of the sample, which has under 30,000 clones, less than 60% seen once. The sequenced sample was PBMCs, obtained before ibrutinib treatment. The receptor source for this set is a human donor with chronic lymphocytic leukemia.

The CDR3 is CSCGRSGELFF. CDR3 sequence (DNA): TGTAGTTGTGGACGGTCCGGGGAGCTGTTTTTT. The V call is TRBV6-5, the J call TRBJ2-2; unclear D gene. From germline, CDR1 is MNHEY and CDR2 SVGAGI. There are 11 residues in the CDR3.

The genes are TRBV5-4 and TRBJ2-1; 10 bases map to TRBD2. The germline CDR1 and CDR2 sequences are SGHNT and YYREEE (reference sequence). The CDR3 runs 16 residues. With 3 bases clipped from V and 3 bases from J, the junction kept 6 bases outside the gene matches. CDR3 coding DNA: TGTGCCAGCAGCTCGGAAACTAGCGGGAACTACAATGAGCAGTTCTTC. Its protein is CASSSETSGNYNEQFF.

The chain is built from TRBV19 and TRBJ1-5; TRBD1 might be the D (6 bases). Germline V gene data show CDR1 as LNHDA and CDR2 as SQIVND (reference sequence). V lost 7 bases and J lost 5, with 12 bases in between. The CDR3 runs 13 residues. The CDR3 DNA follows: TGTGCCAGTAAAGTCCCAGGGGATCAGCCCCAGCATTTT. Translated: CASKVPGDQPQHF.

This clone qualifies as medium-sized (0.01 to 0.1%). The chain has TRBV4-2 and TRBJ1-5, with D perhaps matching TRBD1 (6 bases). CDR1 LGHNA and CDR2 YNFKEQ come from the germline V gene. The CDR3 is made up of 15 amino acids. Trimming removed 0 bases at V and 6 bases at J, with 12 bases between. In DNA form, the CDR3 reads TGTGCCAGCAGCCAAGAAGGCGGGGGGCCTCAGCCCCAGCATTTT. Its translation is CASSQEGGGPQPQHF.

This chain uses TRBV4-1 with TRBJ1-2; no reliable D call. CDR1 is MGHRA and CDR2 is YSYEKL in the germline V gene. With 1 base removed from V and 6 bases from J, the gap between germline ends came to 15 bases. This CDR3 has 15 residues. The CDR3 here is CASSQGNGRRDGYTF. The CDR3 DNA reads TGCGCCAGCAGCCAAGGGAATGGGAGAAGGGATGGCTACACCTTC.

This sequence joins TRBV19 and TRBJ1-6, with 10 bases identical to TRBD1. CDR3 length: 16 residues. From germline, CDR1 is LNHDA and CDR2 SQIVND (reference sequence). With 6 bases clipped from V and 9 bases from J, the junction kept 11 bases outside the gene matches. CDR3 loop: CASSGALRTGGSPLHF. The CDR3 region has the DNA TGTGCCAGTAGCGGGGCACTAAGGACAGGGGGTTCACCCCTCCACTTT.

The chain is built from TRBV5-4 and TRBJ1-5; 9 bases match TRBD1. The V gene's germline CDR1 is SGHNT and CDR2 YYREEE (reference sequence). CDR3 length equals 14 residues. The trim removed 4 bases at V and 7 bases at J, leaving 6 bases unmatched. The DNA for the CDR3 is TGTGCCAGCAGCCCGGGACAGGGAGGCCAGCCCCAGCATTTT. It translates to CASSPGQGGQPQHF. The whole variable domain, filled in from reference TRBV5-4 and TRBJ1-5, reads ETGVTQSPTHLIKTRGQQVTLRCSSQSGHNTVSWYQQALGQGPQFIFQYYREEENGRGNFPPRFSGLQFPNYSSELNVNALELDDSALYLCASSPGQGGQPQHFGDGTRLSIL.

The CDR3 DNA reads TGTGCCAGCAGCTTAGTGGCTCAGGGGGCCTTTATAGTGCAGTTCTTC. It codes for CASSLVAQGAFIVQFF. This rearrangement joins TRBV7-8 to TRBJ2-1; 8 positions agree with TRBD1. Per germline, CDR1 SGHVS and CDR2 FQNEAQ. The ends lost 1 base at V and 12 bases at J; junction bases unmatched: 14. This CDR3 comprises 16 residues.

The V gene is TRBV7-2, the J gene TRBJ2-5; D remains unclear. This CDR3 region has 13 residues. V was clipped by 1 base and J by 1 base, with 4 bases between them. Germline CDR1 SGHTA, CDR2 FQGNSA. Written as DNA, the CDR3 is TGTGCCAGCAGCTTAGGGGGCCAAGAGACCCAGTACTTC. Translated, it gives CASSLGGQETQYF.

V is TRBV7-6 and J is TRBJ1-4, with a weak D call TRBD1 (5 bases). The length of the CDR3 is 14 residues. V was pared by 5 bases and J by 7 bases, with 14 bases between. Germline V gene sequence: CDR1 SGHVS, CDR2 FNYEAQ. CDR3: CASSPLGAGEKLFF. The CDR3 DNA sequence: TGTGCCAGCAGCCCTTTAGGGGCGGGTGAAAAACTGTTTTTT.

The V call is TRBV6-6, the J call TRBJ1-2, with 7 bases aligning to TRBD1. CDR1 MNHNY and CDR2 SVGAGI come from the germline V gene (reference sequence). J lost 8 bases, V lost 3 bases, and 12 bases had no gene match. The CDR3 contains 15 residues. CDR3 coding DNA: TGTGCCAGCAGTTATCGGGCGACAGGGTTGCAGGGCTACACCTTC. Translated: CASSYRATGLQGYTF.

Relative to its sample, this clone is medium-sized. The CDR3 nucleotides read TGTGCCACCAGCGAGGGGGGCGCGGATGAAAAACTGTTTTTT. This sequence encodes CATSEGGADEKLFF. J is TRBJ1-4 and V is TRBV15; maybe TRBD1 (6 bases). The CDR3 is 14 amino acids. Trimming pared 5 bases from V and 6 bases from J, leaving 13 bases between. CDR1 is LNHNV and CDR2 is YYDKDF in the germline V gene (reference sequence).

The rearrangement uses TRBV6-5 and TRBJ2-1; tentatively, D is TRBD1 or TRBD2 (5 bases each). The CDR3 has 15 amino acids. V lost 6 bases, J lost 7 bases, and 19 bases lay in between. CDR1 and CDR2 (germline): MNHEY, SVGAGI. In DNA, the CDR3 is TGTGCCAGCAGGGCCGGGACCTCTCCCTGGAATGAGCAGTTCTTC. Amino acids: CASRAGTSPWNEQFF.

In this sample, this clone turned up a few times. The CDR3 region has the DNA TGTGCCAGCTCATTCGGACAGAGCTCCTACGAGCAGTACTTC. Protein: CASSFGQSSYEQYF. This chain joins TRBV18 and TRBJ2-7; possible D gene TRBD1, 6 bases. V was trimmed by 5 bases and J by 0 bases, leaving 11 bases between them. This CDR3 is built from 14 residues. Germline loops: CDR1 KGHSH, CDR2 LQKENI.